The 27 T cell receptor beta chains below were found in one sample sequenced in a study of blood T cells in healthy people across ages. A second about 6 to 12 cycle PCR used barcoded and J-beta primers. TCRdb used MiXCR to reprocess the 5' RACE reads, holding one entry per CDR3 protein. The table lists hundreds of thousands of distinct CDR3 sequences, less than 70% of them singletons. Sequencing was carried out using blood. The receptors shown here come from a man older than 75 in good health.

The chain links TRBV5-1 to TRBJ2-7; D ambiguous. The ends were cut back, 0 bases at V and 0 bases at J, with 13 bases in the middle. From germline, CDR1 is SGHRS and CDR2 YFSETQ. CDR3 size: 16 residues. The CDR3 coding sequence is TGCGCCAGCAGCTTGGGACCAGGAACGAGCTCCTACGAGCAGTACTTC. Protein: CASSLGPGTSSYEQYF.

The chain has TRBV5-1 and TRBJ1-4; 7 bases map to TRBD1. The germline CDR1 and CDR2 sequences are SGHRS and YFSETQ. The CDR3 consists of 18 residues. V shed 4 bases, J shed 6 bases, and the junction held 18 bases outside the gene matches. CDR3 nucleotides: TGCGCCAGCAGCCGGGACCCAGGGGGGCCAACTAGTGATGAAAAACTGTTTTTT. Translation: CASSRDPGGPTSDEKLFF.

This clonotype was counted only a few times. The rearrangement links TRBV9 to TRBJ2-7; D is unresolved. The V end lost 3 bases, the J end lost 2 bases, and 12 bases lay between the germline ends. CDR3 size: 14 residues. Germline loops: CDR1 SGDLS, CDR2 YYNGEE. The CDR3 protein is CASSAVPITYEQYF. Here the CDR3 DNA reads TGTGCCAGCAGCGCTGTCCCCATCACCTACGAGCAGTACTTC.

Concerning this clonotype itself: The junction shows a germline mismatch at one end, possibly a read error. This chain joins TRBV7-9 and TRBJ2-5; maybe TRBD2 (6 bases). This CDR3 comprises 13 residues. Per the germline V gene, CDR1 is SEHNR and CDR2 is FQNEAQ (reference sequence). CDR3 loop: CASSLAGGETPYF. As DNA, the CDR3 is TGTGCCAGCAGCTTAGCGGGGGGAGAGACCCCGTACTTC.

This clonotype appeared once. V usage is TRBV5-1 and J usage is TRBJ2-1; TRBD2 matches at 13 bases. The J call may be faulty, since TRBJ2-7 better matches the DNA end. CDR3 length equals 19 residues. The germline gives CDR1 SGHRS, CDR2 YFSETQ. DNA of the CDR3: TGCGCCAGCAGCATCGGACTAGCGGGAGTGGTAAGCTCCTACAATGAGCAGTACTTC. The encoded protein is CASSIGLAGVVSSYNEQYF.

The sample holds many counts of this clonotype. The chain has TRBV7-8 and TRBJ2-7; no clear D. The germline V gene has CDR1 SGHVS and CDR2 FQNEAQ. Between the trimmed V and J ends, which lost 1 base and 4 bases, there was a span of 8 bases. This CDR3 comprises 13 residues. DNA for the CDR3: TGTGCCAGCAGCTTAGGGGCCCTGTACGAGCAGTACTTC. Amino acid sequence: CASSLGALYEQYF.

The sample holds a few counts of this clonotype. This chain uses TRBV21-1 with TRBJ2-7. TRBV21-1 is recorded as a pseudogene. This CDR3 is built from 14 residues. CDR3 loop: CASSGCEISYEQYF. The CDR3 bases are TGTGCCAGCAGCGGCTGCGAGATCTCCTACGAGCAGTACTTC.

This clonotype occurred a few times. This CDR3 is CASSYDRSAYNEQFF. In nucleotides, the CDR3 is TGTGCCAGCAGTTACGACCGGAGTGCCTACAATGAGCAGTTCTTC. The rearrangement links TRBV6-5 to TRBJ2-1; D is ambiguous. Germline V lookup: CDR1 MNHEY, CDR2 SVGAGI. The V gene lost 2 bases and the J gene lost 2 bases, with 10 bases spanning the gap. The CDR3 sequence is 15 residues long.

The CDR3 DNA reads TGCGCCAGCAGCGTGCCACAGGCGAACACCGGGGAGCTGTTTTTT. Amino acid sequence: CASSVPQANTGELFF. This chain connects TRBV5-1 to TRBJ2-2, with D perhaps matching TRBD1 (5 bases). Germline loops: CDR1 SGHRS, CDR2 YFSETQ. The V end lost 4 bases, the J end lost 0 bases, and 10 bases lay between the germline ends. The CDR3 has 15 amino acids.

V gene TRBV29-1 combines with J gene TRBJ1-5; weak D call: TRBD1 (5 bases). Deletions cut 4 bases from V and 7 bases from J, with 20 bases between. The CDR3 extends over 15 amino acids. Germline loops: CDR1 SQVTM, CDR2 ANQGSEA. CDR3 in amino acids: CSVVPAGWGMQPQHF. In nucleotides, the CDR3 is TGCAGCGTTGTCCCGGCGGGGTGGGGGATGCAGCCCCAGCATTTT.

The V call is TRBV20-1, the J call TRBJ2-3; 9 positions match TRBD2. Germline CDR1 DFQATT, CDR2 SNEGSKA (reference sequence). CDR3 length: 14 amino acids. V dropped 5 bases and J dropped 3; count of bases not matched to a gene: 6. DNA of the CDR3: TGCAGTGCTTTGACTAGCGGTGGAACAGATACGCAGTATTTT. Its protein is CSALTSGGTDTQYF.

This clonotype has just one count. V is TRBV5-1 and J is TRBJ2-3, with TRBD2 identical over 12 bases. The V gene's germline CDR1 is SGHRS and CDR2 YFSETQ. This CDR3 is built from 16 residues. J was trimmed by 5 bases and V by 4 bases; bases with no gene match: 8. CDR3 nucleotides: TGCGCCAGCAGCGGGGCCCTAGCGGGAGGGAGAGATACGCAGTATTTT. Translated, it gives CASSGALAGGRDTQYF.

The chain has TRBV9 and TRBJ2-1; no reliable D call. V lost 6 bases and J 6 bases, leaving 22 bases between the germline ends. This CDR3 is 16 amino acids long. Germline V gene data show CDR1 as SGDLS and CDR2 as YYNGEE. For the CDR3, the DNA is TGTGCCAGCACCTCTGATATCGGCCCTAAGTTCAATGAGCAGTTCTTC. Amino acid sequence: CASTSDIGPKFNEQFF.

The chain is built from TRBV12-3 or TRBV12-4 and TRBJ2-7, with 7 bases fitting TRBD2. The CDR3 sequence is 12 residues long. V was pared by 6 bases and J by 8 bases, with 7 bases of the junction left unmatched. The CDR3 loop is CASRGGELKQYF. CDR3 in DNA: TGTGCCAGCAGGGGGGGGGAGCTCAAGCAGTACTTC.

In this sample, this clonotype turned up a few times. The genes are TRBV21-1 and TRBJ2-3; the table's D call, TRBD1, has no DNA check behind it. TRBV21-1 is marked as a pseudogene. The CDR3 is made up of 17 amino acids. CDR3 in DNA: TGTGCCAGCAGCACCGAGAGACAGGCAACTAGCACAGATACGCAGTATTTT. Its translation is CASSTERQATSTDTQYF.

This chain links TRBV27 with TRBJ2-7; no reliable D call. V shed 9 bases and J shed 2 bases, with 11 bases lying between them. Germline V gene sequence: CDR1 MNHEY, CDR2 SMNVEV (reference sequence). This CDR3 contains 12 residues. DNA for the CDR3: TGTGCCAGTCGGAAAGGGCCCTACGAGCAGTACTTC. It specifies CASRKGPYEQYF.

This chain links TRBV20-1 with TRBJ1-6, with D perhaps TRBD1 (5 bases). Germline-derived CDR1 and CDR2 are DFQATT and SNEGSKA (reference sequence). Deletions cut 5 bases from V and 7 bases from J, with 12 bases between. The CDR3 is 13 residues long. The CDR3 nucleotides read TGCAGTGCTCACTCACGGGGGAATTCACCCCTCCACTTT. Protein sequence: CSAHSRGNSPLHF.

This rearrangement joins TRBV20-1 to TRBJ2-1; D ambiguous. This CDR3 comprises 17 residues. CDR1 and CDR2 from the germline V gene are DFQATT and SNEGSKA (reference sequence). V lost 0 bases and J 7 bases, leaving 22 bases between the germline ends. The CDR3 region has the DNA TGCAGTGCTAGAGATCCCTTTTTCAATGACAACGCGAATGAGCAGTTCTTC. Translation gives CSARDPFFNDNANEQFF.

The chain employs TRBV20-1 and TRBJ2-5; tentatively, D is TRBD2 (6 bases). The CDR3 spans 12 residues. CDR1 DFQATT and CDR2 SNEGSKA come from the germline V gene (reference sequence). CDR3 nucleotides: TGCAGCTCCTCGGGTAGCGGAATGGCCCAGTACTTC. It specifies CSSSGSGMAQYF.

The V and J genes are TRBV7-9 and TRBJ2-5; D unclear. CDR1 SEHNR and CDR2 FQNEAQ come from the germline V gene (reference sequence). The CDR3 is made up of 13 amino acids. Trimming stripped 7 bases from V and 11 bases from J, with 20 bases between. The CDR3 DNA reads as TGTGCCAGCACCGACCGGGTCTACAATGAGCAGTACTTC. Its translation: CASTDRVYNEQYF.

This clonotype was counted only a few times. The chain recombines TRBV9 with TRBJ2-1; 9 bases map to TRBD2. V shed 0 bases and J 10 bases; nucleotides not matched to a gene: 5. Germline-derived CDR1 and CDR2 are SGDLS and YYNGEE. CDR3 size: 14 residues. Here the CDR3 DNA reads TGTGCCAGCAGCGTAGCTTCCCTAGCGGGAGAGCAGTTCTTC. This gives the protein CASSVASLAGEQFF. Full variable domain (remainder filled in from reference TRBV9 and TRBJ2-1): DSGVTQTPKHLITATGQRVTLRCSPRSGDLSVYWYQQSLDQGLQFLIQYYNGEERAKGNILERFSAQQFPDLHSELNLSSLELGDSALYFCASSVASLAGEQFFGPGTRLTVL.

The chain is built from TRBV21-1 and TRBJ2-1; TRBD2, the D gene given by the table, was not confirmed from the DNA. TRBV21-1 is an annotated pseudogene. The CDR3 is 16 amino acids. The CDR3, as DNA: TGTGCCAGCAGCAAACCATTAGCGGGGGCTGACGATGAGCAGTTCTTC. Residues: CASSKPLAGADDEQFF.

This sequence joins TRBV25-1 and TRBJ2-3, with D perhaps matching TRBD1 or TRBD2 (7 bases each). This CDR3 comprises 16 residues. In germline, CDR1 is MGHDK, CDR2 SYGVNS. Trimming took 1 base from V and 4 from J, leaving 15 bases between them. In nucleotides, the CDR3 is TGTGCCAGCAGTGAATCGGGGAGGGGGCTACCAGATACGCAGTATTTT. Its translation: CASSESGRGLPDTQYF. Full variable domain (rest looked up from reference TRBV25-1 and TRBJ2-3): EADIYQTPRYLVIGTGKKITLECSQTMGHDKMYWYQQDPGMELHLIHYSYGVNSTEKGDLSSESTVSRIRTEHFPLTLESARPSHTSQYLCASSESGRGLPDTQYFGPGTRLTVL.

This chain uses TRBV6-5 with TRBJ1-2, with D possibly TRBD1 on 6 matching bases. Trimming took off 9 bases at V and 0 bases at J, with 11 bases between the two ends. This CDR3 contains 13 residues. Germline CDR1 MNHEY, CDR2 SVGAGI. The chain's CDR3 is CASAGVANYGYTF. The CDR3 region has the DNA TGTGCCAGTGCAGGGGTCGCTAACTATGGCTACACCTTC.

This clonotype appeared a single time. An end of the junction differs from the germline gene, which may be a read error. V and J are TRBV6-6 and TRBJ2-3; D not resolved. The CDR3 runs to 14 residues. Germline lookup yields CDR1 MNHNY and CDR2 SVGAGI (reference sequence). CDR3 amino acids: CAGTKGTSTDMQYF. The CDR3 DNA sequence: TGTGCCGGCACCAAAGGAACTTCCACAGATATGCAGTATTTT.

The CDR3 DNA is TGCAGCGCCGGGAGAAGCACAGATACGCAGTATTTT. As protein: CSAGRSTDTQYF. This chain links TRBV29-1 with TRBJ2-3; TRBD2 is a possible D gene (6 bases). Trimming removed 7 bases from V and 0 bases from J, with 8 bases in between. CDR3 length equals 12 residues. Per germline, CDR1 SQVTM and CDR2 ANQGSEA.

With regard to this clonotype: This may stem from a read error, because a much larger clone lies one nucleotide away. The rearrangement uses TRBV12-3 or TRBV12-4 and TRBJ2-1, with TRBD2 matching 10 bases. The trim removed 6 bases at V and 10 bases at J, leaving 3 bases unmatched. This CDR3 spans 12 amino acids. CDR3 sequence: CASSQGLAEQFF. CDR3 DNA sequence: TGTGCCAGCAGCCAGGGACTAGCGGAGCAGTTCTTC.